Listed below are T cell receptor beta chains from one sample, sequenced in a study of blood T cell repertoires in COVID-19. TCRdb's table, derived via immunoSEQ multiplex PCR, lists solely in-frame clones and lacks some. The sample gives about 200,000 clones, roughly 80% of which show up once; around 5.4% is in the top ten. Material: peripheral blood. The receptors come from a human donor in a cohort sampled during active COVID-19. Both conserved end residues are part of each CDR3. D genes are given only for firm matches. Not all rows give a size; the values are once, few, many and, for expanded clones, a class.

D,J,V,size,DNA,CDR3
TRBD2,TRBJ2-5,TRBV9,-,TGTGCCAGCAGCGTAGGCCCTAGCGGGAGAGGAGAGACCCAGTACTTC,CASSVGPSGRGETQYF
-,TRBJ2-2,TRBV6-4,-,TGTGCCAGCGCGGGGACCCGTGAAGGCGGGGAGCTGTTTTTT,CASAGTREGGELFF
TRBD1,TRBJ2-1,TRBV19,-,TGTGCCAGTACCCCAGGGGGACAATACAATGAGCAGTTCTTC,CASTPGGQYNEQFF
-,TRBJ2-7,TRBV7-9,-,TGTGCCAGCAGCCCCCGCGGTAGCGGACCCTCCTACGAGCAGTACTTC,CASSPRGSGPSYEQYF
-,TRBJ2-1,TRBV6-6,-,TGTGCCAGCAGTACTCCGGGAGACTACAATGAGCAGTTCTTC,CASSTPGDYNEQFF
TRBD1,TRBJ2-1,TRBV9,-,TGTGCCAGCAGCGAGGGTTCTGGACAGGGGCTCAACTACAATGAGCAGTTCTTC,CASSEGSGQGLNYNEQFF
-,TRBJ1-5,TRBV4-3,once,TGCGCCAGCAGCCAAGTCTATAGCAATCAGCCCCAGCATTTT,CASSQVYSNQPQHF
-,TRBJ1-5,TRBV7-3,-,TGTGCCAGCAGCTTAAACGCAAAACCGGGGAGCAATCAGCCCCAGCATTTT,CASSLNAKPGSNQPQHF
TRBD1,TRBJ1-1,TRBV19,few,TGTGCCAGTAGTCCGGGACAGGGGGCGAGGACTGAAGCTTTCTTT,CASSPGQGARTEAFF
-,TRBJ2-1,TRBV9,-,TGTGCCAGCAGCGCATCGACAGGAGTAAATGAGCAGTTCTTC,CASSASTGVNEQFF
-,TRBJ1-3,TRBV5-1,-,TGCGCCAGCAGCTTTGACAGCTTCTCTGGAAACACCATATATTTT,CASSFDSFSGNTIYF
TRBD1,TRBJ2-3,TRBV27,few,TGTGCCAGCAGTCCTTGGGACAGCGCTCCTAGCACAGATACGCAGTATTTT,CASSPWDSAPSTDTQYF
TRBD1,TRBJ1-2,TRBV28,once,TGTGCCAGCCGGACAGGGGGCATCTATGGCTACACCTTC,CASRTGGIYGYTF
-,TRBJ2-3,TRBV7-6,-,TGTGCCAGCAGCCAGCCGACAGCCACAGATACGCAGTATTTT,CASSQPTATDTQYF
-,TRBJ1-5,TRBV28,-,TGTGCCAGCAGTACCCGTGGGAGGGGGGATCAGCCCCAGCATTTT,CASSTRGRGDQPQHF
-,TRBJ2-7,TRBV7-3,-,TGTGCCAGCAGCTTAACCGGCAGGGTAGACGAGCAGTACTTC,CASSLTGRVDEQYF
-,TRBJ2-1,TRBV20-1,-,TGCAGTGCTAGTAAGAGATCCGGGTCCTACAATGAGCAGTTCTTC,CSASKRSGSYNEQFF
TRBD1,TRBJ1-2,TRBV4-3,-,TGCGCCAGCAGCCATGCGGGACAGGGGATAGGTGGCTACACCTTC,CASSHAGQGIGGYTF
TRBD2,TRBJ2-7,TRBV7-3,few,TGTGCCAGCAGCCCGGGAGGGGCCGACGAGCAGTACTTC,CASSPGGADEQYF
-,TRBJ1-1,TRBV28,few,TGTGCCAGCAGTCCCTGGGGCAGGGGGAACACTGAAGCTTTCTTT,CASSPWGRGNTEAFF
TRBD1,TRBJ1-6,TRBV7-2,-,TGTGCCAGCAGCCCACAGGGGTATAATTCACCCCTCCACTTT,CASSPQGYNSPLHF
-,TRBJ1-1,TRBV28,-,TGTGCCAGCAGTCGACCTTACAGGGCACCTAACACTGAAGCTTTCTTT,CASSRPYRAPNTEAFF
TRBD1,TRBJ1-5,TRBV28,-,TGTGCCAGCAGTTTATACGGGAGGGGGCGAAGCAATCAGCCCCAGCATTTT,CASSLYGRGRSNQPQHF
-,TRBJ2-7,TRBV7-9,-,TGTGCCAGCACCCTGGGTGGGCCTAAATCCTACGAGCAGTACTTC,CASTLGGPKSYEQYF
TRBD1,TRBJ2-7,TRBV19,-,TGTGCCAGTAGTAGGGGACAGGGACTATTCTACGAGCAGTACTTC,CASSRGQGLFYEQYF
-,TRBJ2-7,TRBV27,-,TGTGCCAGCAGCGACCAGGGCGCGACCTACGAGCAGTACTTC,CASSDQGATYEQYF
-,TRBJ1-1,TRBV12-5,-,TGTGCTAGTGGTTTCGGACTGGAAGCTTTCTTT,CASGFGLEAFF
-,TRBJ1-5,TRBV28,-,TGTGCCAGCAGTATAGCACAGGGCGGGCAGCCCCAGCATTTT,CASSIAQGGQPQHF
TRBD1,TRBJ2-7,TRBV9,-,TGTGCCAGCAGTACCGGGACAGGGGATTCCTTC,CASSTGTGDSF
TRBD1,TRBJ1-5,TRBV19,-,TGTGCCAGTAGTATACGGGCCGGGACAGGGAATCAGCCCCAGCATTTT,CASSIRAGTGNQPQHF
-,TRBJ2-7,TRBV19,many,TGTGCCAGTAGGCCAGGGGACAACTCCTACGAGCAGTACTTC,CASRPGDNSYEQYF
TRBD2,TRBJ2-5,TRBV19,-,TGTGCCAGTAGTACGGCTAGCGGGGCCCAAGAGACCCAGTACTTC,CASSTASGAQETQYF
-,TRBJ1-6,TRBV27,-,TGTGCCAGTAAGAAACTCCGGGACACCCTAAATTCACCCCTCCACTTT,CASKKLRDTLNSPLHF
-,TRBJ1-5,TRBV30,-,TGTGCCTGGAGTGTAATCCAGGGGCGACAGCCCCAGCATTTT,CAWSVIQGRQPQHF
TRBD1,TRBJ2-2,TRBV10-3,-,TGTGCCATCGCGGGACAGGGGCTGACCGGGGAGCTGTTTTTT,CAIAGQGLTGELFF
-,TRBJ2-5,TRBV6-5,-,TGTGCCAGCCATCTAGCCGGGAGTCGCGAGACCCAGTACTTC,CASHLAGSRETQYF
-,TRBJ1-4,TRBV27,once,TGTGCCAGCAGTTTACGACAGCCCGAAAAACTGTTTTTT,CASSLRQPEKLFF
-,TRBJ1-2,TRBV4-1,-,TGCGCCAGCAGCCAACGCGGGGGGCCAGGGCACTATGGCTACACCTTC,CASSQRGGPGHYGYTF
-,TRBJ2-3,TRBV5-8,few,TGTGCCAGCAGCTTGCGTTCGCTAGCGTACACAGATACGCAGTATTTT,CASSLRSLAYTDTQYF
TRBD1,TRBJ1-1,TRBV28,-,TGTGCCAGCAGTTCCTCGGGACAGGGGACGGGTGAAGCTTTCTTT,CASSSSGQGTGEAFF
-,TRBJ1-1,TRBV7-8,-,TGTGCCAGCAGCTTCGGACAGATGAACACTGAAGCTTTCTTT,CASSFGQMNTEAFF
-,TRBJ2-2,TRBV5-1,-,TGCGCCAGCAGCTTAGTACTGACCGGGGAGCTGTTTTTT,CASSLVLTGELFF
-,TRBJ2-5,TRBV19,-,TGTGCCAGTACCCAGATGGGGAGACGAGAGACCCAGTACTTC,CASTQMGRRETQYF
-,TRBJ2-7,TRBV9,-,TGTGCCAGCAGCGTAGCTAAGTACGAGCAGTACTTC,CASSVAKYEQYF
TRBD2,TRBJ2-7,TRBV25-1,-,TGTGCCAGCAGCTGTAGATCCTGGACTAGCGGGGTCGAGCAGTACTTC,CASSCRSWTSGVEQYF
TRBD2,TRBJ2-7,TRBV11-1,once,TGTGCCAGCAGTTCTAATGTCGCGGGGGGGCAGTACTTC,CASSSNVAGGQYF
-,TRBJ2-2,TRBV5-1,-,TGCGCCAGCAGCTTCGGTCAGGGAAGAAACACCGGGGAGCTGTTTTTT,CASSFGQGRNTGELFF
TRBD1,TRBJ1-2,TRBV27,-,TGTGCCAGCAGTGCGACGACAGGGGGCTATGGCTACACCTTC,CASSATTGGYGYTF
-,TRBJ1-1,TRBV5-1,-,TGCGCCAGCAGCCCGCCCCGGACGGCTCGGGAGAACACTGAAGCTTTCTTT,CASSPPRTARENTEAFF
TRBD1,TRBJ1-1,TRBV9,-,TGTGCCAGCACACGGGGACAGGGGAACACTGAAGCTTTCTTT,CASTRGQGNTEAFF